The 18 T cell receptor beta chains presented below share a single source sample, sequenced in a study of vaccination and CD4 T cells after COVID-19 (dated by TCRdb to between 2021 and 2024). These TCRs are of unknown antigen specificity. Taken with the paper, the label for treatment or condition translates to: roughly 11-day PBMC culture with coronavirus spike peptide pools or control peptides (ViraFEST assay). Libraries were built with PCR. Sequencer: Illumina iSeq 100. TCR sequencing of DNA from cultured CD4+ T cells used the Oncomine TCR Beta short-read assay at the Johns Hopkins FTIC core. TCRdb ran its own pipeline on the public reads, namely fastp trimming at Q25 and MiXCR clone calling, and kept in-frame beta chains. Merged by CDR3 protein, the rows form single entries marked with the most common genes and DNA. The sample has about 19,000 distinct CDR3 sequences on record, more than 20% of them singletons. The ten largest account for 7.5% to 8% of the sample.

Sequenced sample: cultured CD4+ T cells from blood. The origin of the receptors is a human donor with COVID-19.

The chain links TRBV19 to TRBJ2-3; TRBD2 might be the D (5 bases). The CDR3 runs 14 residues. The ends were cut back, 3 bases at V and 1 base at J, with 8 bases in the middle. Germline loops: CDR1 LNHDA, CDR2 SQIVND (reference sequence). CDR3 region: CASSMRARTDTQYF. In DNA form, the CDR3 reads TGTGCCAGTAGTATGAGGGCGCGCACAGATACGCAGTATTTT.

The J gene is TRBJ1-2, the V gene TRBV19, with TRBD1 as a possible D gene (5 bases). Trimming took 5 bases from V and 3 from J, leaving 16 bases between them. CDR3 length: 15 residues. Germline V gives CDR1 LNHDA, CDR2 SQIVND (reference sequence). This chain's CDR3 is CASSAILGGHYGYTF. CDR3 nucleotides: TGTGCCAGTAGTGCTATTTTGGGGGGTCACTATGGCTACACCTTC.

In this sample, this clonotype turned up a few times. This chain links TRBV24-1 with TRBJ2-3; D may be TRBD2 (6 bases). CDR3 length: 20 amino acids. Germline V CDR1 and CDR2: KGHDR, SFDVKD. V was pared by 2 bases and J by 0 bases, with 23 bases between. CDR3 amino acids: CATSDSTHPAGSASTDTQYF. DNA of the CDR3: TGTGCCACCAGTGATTCCACCCATCCCGCGGGGTCCGCTAGCACAGATACGCAGTATTTT.

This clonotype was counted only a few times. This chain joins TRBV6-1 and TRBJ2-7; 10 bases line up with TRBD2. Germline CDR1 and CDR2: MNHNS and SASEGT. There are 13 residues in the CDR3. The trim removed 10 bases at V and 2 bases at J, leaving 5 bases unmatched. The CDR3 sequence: CATERGGTYEQYF. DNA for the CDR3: TGTGCCACCGAGCGGGGGGGAACCTACGAGCAGTACTTC.

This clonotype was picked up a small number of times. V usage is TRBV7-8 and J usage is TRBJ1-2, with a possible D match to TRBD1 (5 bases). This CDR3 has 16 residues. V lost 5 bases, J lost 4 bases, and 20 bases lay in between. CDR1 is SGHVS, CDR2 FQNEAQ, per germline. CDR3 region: CASSRLRGPGGYGYTF. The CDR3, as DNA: TGTGCCAGCAGCCGCCTTCGGGGCCCCGGGGGCTATGGCTACACCTTC. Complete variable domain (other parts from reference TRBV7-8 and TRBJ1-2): GAGVSQSPRYKVAKRGQDVALRCDPISGHVSLFWYQQALGQGPEFLTYFQNEAQLDKSGLPSDRFFAERPEGSVSTLKIQRTQQEDSAVYLCASSRLRGPGGYGYTFGSGTRLTVV.

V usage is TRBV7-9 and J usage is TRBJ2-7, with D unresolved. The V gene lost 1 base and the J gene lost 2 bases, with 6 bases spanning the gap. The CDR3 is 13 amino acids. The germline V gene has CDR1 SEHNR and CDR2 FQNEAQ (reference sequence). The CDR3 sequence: CASSLDKAYEQYF. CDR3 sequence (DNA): TGTGCCAGCAGCTTAGACAAAGCCTACGAGCAGTACTTC.

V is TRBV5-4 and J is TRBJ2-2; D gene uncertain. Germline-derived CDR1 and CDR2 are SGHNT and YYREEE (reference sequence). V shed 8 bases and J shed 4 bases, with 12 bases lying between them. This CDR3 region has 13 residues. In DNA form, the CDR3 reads TGTGCCAGTTCAGGCCTTTCCACCGGGGAGCTGTTTTTT. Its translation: CASSGLSTGELFF.

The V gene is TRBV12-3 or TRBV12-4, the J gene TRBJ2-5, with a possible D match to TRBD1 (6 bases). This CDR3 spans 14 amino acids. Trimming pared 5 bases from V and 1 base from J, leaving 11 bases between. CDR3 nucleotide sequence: TGTGCCAGCAGTCGTGGACAGCCCCAAGAGACCCAGTACTTC. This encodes CASSRGQPQETQYF.

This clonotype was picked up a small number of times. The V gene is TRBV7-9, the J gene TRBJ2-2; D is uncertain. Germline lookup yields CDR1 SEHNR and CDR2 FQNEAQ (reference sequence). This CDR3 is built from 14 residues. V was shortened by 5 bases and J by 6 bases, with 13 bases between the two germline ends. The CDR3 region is CASSPESKSGELFF. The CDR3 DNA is TGTGCCAGCAGCCCCGAATCGAAGTCCGGGGAGCTGTTTTTT.

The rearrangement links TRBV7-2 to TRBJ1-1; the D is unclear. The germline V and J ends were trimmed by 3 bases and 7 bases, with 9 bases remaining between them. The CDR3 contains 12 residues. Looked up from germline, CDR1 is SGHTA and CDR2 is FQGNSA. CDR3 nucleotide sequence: TGTGCCAGCAGCTTTGCTCGACTTGAAGCTTTCTTT. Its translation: CASSFARLEAFF.

CDR3 DNA: TGCACCAGCAGCCATAGGACAGGAGCTAACACTGAAGCTTTCTTT. This sequence encodes CTSSHRTGANTEAFF. V gene TRBV1 combines with J gene TRBJ1-1; TRBD1, the table's D call, was not compared with the DNA. TRBV1 is designated a pseudogene. The CDR3 consists of 15 residues.

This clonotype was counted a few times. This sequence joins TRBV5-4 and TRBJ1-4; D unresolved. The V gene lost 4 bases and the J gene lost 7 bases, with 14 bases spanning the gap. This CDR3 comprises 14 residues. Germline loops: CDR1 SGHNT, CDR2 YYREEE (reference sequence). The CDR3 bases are TGTGCCAGCAGCAACGGACCCAATGTTGAAAAACTGTTTTTT. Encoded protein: CASSNGPNVEKLFF.

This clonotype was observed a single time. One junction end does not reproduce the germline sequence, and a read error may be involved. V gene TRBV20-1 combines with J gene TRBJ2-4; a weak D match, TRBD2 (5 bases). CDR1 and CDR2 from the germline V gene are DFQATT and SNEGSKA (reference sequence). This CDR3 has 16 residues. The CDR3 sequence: CSARPHDGLAKNIRYF. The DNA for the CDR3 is TGCAGTGCTAGACCCCATGACGGGCTAGCCAAAAACATTCGGTACTTC.

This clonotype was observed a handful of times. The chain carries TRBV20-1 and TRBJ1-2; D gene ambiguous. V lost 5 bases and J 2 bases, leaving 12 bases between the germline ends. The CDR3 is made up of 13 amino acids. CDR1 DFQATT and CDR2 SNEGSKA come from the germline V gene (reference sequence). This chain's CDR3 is CSAESRQNYGYTF. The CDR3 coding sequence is TGCAGTGCTGAGAGCCGGCAAAACTATGGCTACACCTTC.

CDR3 sequence (DNA): TGTGCCAGCTCACCGACGGGGACTCTAGATACGCAGTATTTT. It is translated as CASSPTGTLDTQYF. This rearrangement joins TRBV18 to TRBJ2-3, with a weak D call TRBD2 (6 bases). CDR1 and CDR2 (germline): KGHSH, LQKENI. CDR3 size: 14 residues. V dropped 3 bases and J dropped 5 bases, with 12 bases sitting between them.

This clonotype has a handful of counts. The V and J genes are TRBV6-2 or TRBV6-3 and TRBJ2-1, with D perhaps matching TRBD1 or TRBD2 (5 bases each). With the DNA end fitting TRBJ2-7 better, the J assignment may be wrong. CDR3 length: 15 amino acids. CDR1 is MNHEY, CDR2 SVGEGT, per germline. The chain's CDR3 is CASGEYGTASYEQYF. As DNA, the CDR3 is TGTGCCAGCGGCGAATACGGGACGGCCTCCTACGAGCAGTACTTC.

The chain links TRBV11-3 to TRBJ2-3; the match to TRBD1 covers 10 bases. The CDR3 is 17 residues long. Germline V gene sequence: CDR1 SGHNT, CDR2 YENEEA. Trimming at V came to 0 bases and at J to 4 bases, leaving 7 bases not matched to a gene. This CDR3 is CASSLDSRDRGADTQYF. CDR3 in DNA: TGTGCCAGCAGCTTAGATTCCCGGGACAGGGGTGCAGATACGCAGTATTTT.

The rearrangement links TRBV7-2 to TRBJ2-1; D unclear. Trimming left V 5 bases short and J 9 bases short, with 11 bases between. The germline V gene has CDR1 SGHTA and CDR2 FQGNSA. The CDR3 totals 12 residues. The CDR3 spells CASSPVSPEQFF. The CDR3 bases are TGTGCCAGCAGCCCGGTGAGTCCTGAGCAGTTCTTC. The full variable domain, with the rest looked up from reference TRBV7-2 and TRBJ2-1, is GAGVSQSPSNKVTEKGKDVELRCDPISGHTALYWYRQSLGQGLEFLIYFQGNSAPDKSGLPSDRFSAERTGGSVSTLTIQRTQQEDSAVYLCASSPVSPEQFFGPGTRLTVL.